These 26 T cell receptor beta chains were all obtained from the same sample, sequenced in a study of T cells in localized non-small cell lung cancer. Measured with immunoSEQ multiplex PCR; TCRdb has only the in-frame clones, and not every one. Of roughly 30,000 clones listed, roughly 86% are singletons. The sample consisted of peripheral blood mononuclear cells, taken before any cancer treatment. The receptor source for this set is a woman aged 35-70 years with stage III lung adenocarcinoma.

The CDR3 DNA is TGCGCCAGCAGCTACCCCGCTAGCGGGAGAGATGGAGGGTCCTACGAGCAGTACTTC. This sequence encodes CASSYPASGRDGGSYEQYF. The rearrangement links TRBV5-1 to TRBJ2-7; TRBD2 aligns across 10 bases. V dropped 3 bases and J dropped 1; count of bases not matched to a gene: 16. Germline-derived CDR1 and CDR2 are SGHRS and YFSETQ. The CDR3 covers 19 residues.

The chain's CDR3 is CASSDGLAKNIQYF. The CDR3 bases are TGTGCCAGCAGCGACGGACTAGCCAAAAACATTCAGTACTTC. This sequence joins TRBV9 and TRBJ2-4; maybe TRBD2 (5 bases). The CDR3 covers 14 residues. V was clipped by 3 bases and J by 0 bases, with 7 bases between them. Germline-derived CDR1 and CDR2 are SGDLS and YYNGEE.

The J gene is TRBJ1-6, the V gene TRBV7-6; 7 bases fit TRBD1. J was trimmed by 12 bases and V by 2 bases; bases with no gene match: 7. Germline lookup yields CDR1 SGHVS and CDR2 FNYEAQ. The length of the CDR3 is 14 residues. CDR3 protein: CASSLYRGGGPLHF. The CDR3 DNA reads TGTGCCAGCAGCTTATACAGGGGTGGGGGACCCCTCCACTTT.

The chain has TRBV10-3 and TRBJ2-2; 8 bases match TRBD2. Trimming at V came to 6 bases and at J to 4 bases, leaving 7 bases not matched to a gene. Germline CDR1 and CDR2: ENHRY and SYGVKD. CDR3 length: 15 residues. The CDR3 DNA follows: TGTGCCATCAGCGCGGCGGGGGGCATCACCGGGGAGCTGTTTTTT. Amino acids: CAISAAGGITGELFF.

The chain uses TRBV5-1 and TRBJ1-2; 9 bases are a match to TRBD1. The CDR3 spans 14 residues. Germline V gene data show CDR1 as SGHRS and CDR2 as YFSETQ. Unmatched junction bases numbered 6, after V lost 4 bases and J lost 5 bases. CDR3 loop: CASSTPGQGYGYTF. The CDR3 DNA reads as TGCGCCAGCAGCACCCCGGGACAGGGTTATGGCTACACCTTC.

This clone was observed a single time. V and J are TRBV2 and TRBJ2-7; 10 bases agree with TRBD1. CDR1 is SNHLY, CDR2 FYNNEI, per germline. The CDR3 is 14 amino acids. After removal of 4 bases from V and 2 bases from J, the junction contained 2 bases not matched to a gene. The CDR3 coding sequence is TGTGCCAGCAGTGGGGACAGGGGAGCCTACGAGCAGTACTTC. It specifies CASSGDRGAYEQYF.

The chain is built from TRBV7-2 and TRBJ2-7; 7 nucleotides agree with TRBD1. The CDR3 is 15 residues long. Germline V lookup: CDR1 SGHTA, CDR2 FQGNSA. The junction had 8 bases not matched to a gene; V was cut back by 6 bases and J by 0 bases. As DNA, the CDR3 is TGTGCCAGCAGGGCCCGACAGGGCCTCTCCTACGAGCAGTACTTC. This encodes CASRARQGLSYEQYF.

The table lists this clone with a count of one. The gene calls are TRBV7-9 and TRBJ2-7; 7 bases fit TRBD1. V shed 1 base and J 2 bases; nucleotides not matched to a gene: 5. The CDR3 covers 15 residues. From germline, CDR1 is SEHNR and CDR2 FQNEAQ (reference sequence). The CDR3, as DNA: TGTGCCAGCAGCTTAGAACAGGGGAACCCCTACGAGCAGTACTTC. This gives the protein CASSLEQGNPYEQYF.

The CDR3 region has the DNA TGTGCCAGCAGCTTAGCTCGGGCAGCTAGATACGAGCAGTACTTC. It codes for CASSLARAARYEQYF. The chain employs TRBV7-2 and TRBJ2-7, with unresolved D. CDR3 length: 15 residues. The germline V gene encodes CDR1 SGHTA and CDR2 FQGNSA. V lost 0 bases and J 4 bases, leaving 13 bases between the germline ends.

This clone was detected only a few times. The chain uses TRBV5-1 and TRBJ1-2, with TRBD1 matching over 11 bases. Germline V gene data show CDR1 as SGHRS and CDR2 as YFSETQ. After removal of 4 bases from V and 3 bases from J, the junction contained 8 bases not matched to a gene. CDR3 length: 16 residues. The CDR3 here is CASSGTGGRADYGYTF. CDR3 in DNA: TGCGCCAGCAGCGGGACAGGGGGTAGGGCCGACTATGGCTACACCTTC.

This chain links TRBV15 with TRBJ1-1, with D possibly being TRBD1 (5 bases). The CDR3 runs to 13 residues. V was shortened by 11 bases and J by 4 bases, with 17 bases between the two germline ends. CDR1 is LNHNV, CDR2 YYDKDF, per germline (reference sequence). The CDR3 protein is CASGEGQSTEAFF. The CDR3 coding sequence is TGTGCCTCGGGGGAGGGGCAGAGCACTGAAGCTTTCTTT.

The chain has TRBV2 and TRBJ2-1, with 13 bases aligning to TRBD2. This CDR3 is 16 amino acids long. J gave up 0 bases and V 8 bases, and 4 bases lay outside the gene matches. Germline V gene data show CDR1 as SNHLY and CDR2 as FYNNEI. The CDR3 coding sequence is TGTGCCAGCTACCGGACTAGCGGGGGCTCCTACAATGAGCAGTTCTTC. Translation gives CASYRTSGGSYNEQFF.

The chain links TRBV15 to TRBJ2-7, with a weak D call TRBD2 (7 bases). Germline loops: CDR1 LNHNV, CDR2 YYDKDF (reference sequence). This CDR3 has 15 amino acids. V shed 3 bases and J shed 3 bases, with 15 bases lying between them. CDR3 DNA sequence: TGTGCCACCAGCAGGGGGGCGGGGGACGGCTACGAGCAGTACTTC. This encodes CATSRGAGDGYEQYF.

The gene calls are TRBV19 and TRBJ2-7; D may be TRBD2 (6 bases). With 5 bases removed from V and 5 bases from J, the gap between germline ends came to 13 bases. Germline V gene sequence: CDR1 LNHDA, CDR2 SQIVND (reference sequence). This CDR3 comprises 13 residues. DNA for the CDR3: TGTGCCAGTAGTTCCCCGGGAGCAGACGAGCAGTACTTC. As protein: CASSSPGADEQYF. The full variable domain, its missing parts supplied by reference TRBV19 and TRBJ2-7, is DGGITQSPKYLFRKEGQNVTLSCEQNLNHDAMYWYRQDPGQGLRLIYYSQIVNDFQKGDIAEGYSVSREKKESFPLTVTSAQKNPTAFYLCASSSPGADEQYFGPGTRLTVT.

The count of this clone is one. CDR3 region: CASRRQTLMNTEAFF. The CDR3 coding sequence is TGTGCCAGCAGAAGACAGACTCTGATGAACACTGAAGCTTTCTTT. V is TRBV28 and J is TRBJ1-1; a weak D match, TRBD1 (5 bases). The V and J ends lost 6 bases and 0 bases respectively, with 14 bases between them. This CDR3 contains 15 residues. Germline CDR1 MDHEN, CDR2 SYDVKM.

This clone was recorded only once. The rearrangement links TRBV28 to TRBJ2-5; the D is unclear. The V end lost 2 bases, the J end lost 11 bases, and 9 bases lay between the germline ends. The CDR3 extends over 11 amino acids. Germline CDR1 and CDR2: MDHEN and SYDVKM. CDR3 nucleotides: TGTGCCAGCAGTTTAAGGTATGAGCAGTACTTC. It translates to CASSLRYEQYF.

V usage is TRBV4-2 and J usage is TRBJ2-7, with 11 positions matching TRBD1. V lost 3 bases to trimming and J lost 2 bases; unmatched junction nucleotides: 3. Germline lookup yields CDR1 LGHNA and CDR2 YNFKEQ. This CDR3 comprises 15 residues. The CDR3 is CASSQPGQGAYEQYF. Here the CDR3 DNA reads TGTGCCAGCAGCCAGCCGGGACAGGGGGCCTACGAGCAGTACTTC.

Only a few counts were recorded for this clone. The chain uses TRBV4-3 and TRBJ1-2; D not certain. Trimming cost V 0 bases and J 6 bases, with 8 bases left between them. Germline CDR1 LGHNA, CDR2 YSLEER. The CDR3 loop spans 13 amino acids. Here the CDR3 reads CASSQDSYDGYTF. The CDR3 region has the DNA TGCGCCAGCAGCCAAGATAGCTACGATGGCTACACCTTC.

This clone was counted once. The V gene is TRBV9, the J gene TRBJ1-1; maybe TRBD1 (6 bases). V lost 0 bases, J lost 0 bases, and 18 bases lay in between. The CDR3 covers 18 residues. The germline V gene has CDR1 SGDLS and CDR2 YYNGEE. CDR3: CASSVGSQGVAVNTEAFF. Here the CDR3 DNA reads TGTGCCAGCAGCGTAGGTTCACAGGGTGTCGCCGTGAACACTGAAGCTTTCTTT. The variable domain in full, completed from reference TRBV9 and TRBJ1-1, reads DSGVTQTPKHLITATGQRVTLRCSPRSGDLSVYWYQQSLDQGLQFLIQYYNGEERAKGNILERFSAQQFPDLHSELNLSSLELGDSALYFCASSVGSQGVAVNTEAFFGQGTRLTVV.

The V gene is TRBV5-1, the J gene TRBJ2-3, with TRBD2 identical over 8 bases. This CDR3 has 15 residues. The V gene end was trimmed by 4 bases and the J gene end by 5 bases; junction bases not matched to a gene: 9. The germline V gene has CDR1 SGHRS and CDR2 YFSETQ. The DNA of the CDR3 is TGCGCCAGCAGCCCCGTTTCGGGGGGGATAGATACGCAGTATTTT. Its translation: CASSPVSGGIDTQYF.

The CDR3: CASAGTGGPDTQYF. CDR3 DNA sequence: TGTGCCAGTGCCGGGACAGGGGGACCAGATACGCAGTATTTT. The chain joins TRBV19 to TRBJ2-3; TRBD1 aligns across 11 bases. The CDR3 runs to 14 residues. CDR1 is LNHDA, CDR2 SQIVND, per germline (reference sequence). Trimming cost V 8 bases and J 4 bases; bases outside gene matches: 5.

This chain uses TRBV7-2 with TRBJ2-1, with 9 bases that match TRBD1. The CDR3 is 12 amino acids. V lost 4 bases, J lost 13 bases, and 5 bases stayed unmatched. Germline V gives CDR1 SGHTA, CDR2 FQGNSA. This CDR3 reads CASSSMDRGQFF. In DNA form, the CDR3 reads TGTGCCAGCAGCTCCATGGACAGGGGACAGTTCTTC.

In its sample, this clone was seen once. The CDR3 region has the DNA TGTGCCAGCAGCGAGGGGGGTAATATCAGCCCCCAGCATTTT. This gives the protein CASSEGGNISPQHF. The V call is TRBV9, the J call TRBJ1-5; tentative D call: TRBD1 (6 bases). CDR3 length: 14 amino acids. V lost 3 bases, J lost 10 bases, and 17 bases lay in between. From germline, CDR1 is SGDLS and CDR2 YYNGEE.

This rearrangement joins TRBV6-5 to TRBJ1-3; 7 positions match TRBD1. Unmatched junction bases numbered 5, after V lost 6 bases and J lost 0 bases. The CDR3 loop spans 15 amino acids. Germline lookup yields CDR1 MNHEY and CDR2 SVGAGI. In DNA form, the CDR3 reads TGTGCCAGCAGACTCGACAGGGACTCTGGAAACACCATATATTTT. Translating it yields CASRLDRDSGNTIYF.

In this sample, this clone turned up once. The chain is built from TRBV4-1 and TRBJ1-3; 10 bases match TRBD1. Germline V gene data show CDR1 as MGHRA and CDR2 as YSYEKL. V trimming: 2 bases; J trimming: 4 bases; junction bases outside the gene matches: 11. The CDR3 runs 18 residues. The CDR3 nucleotides read TGCGCCAGCAGCCAAAGTCCGGGACAGGGGTCGGCGGGAAACACCATATATTTT. Translation: CASSQSPGQGSAGNTIYF.

The rearrangement links TRBV7-2 to TRBJ2-7; D is perhaps TRBD2 (5 bases). CDR3 length: 16 amino acids. Germline CDR1 SGHTA, CDR2 FQGNSA. Trimming left V 1 base short and J 5 bases short, with 18 bases between. The CDR3 sequence: CASSLVRLGKHHEQYF. CDR3 DNA sequence: TGTGCCAGCAGCTTAGTAAGACTCGGGAAGCACCACGAGCAGTACTTC. The whole variable domain, remainder taken from reference TRBV7-2 and TRBJ2-7, is GAGVSQSPSNKVTEKGKDVELRCDPISGHTALYWYRQSLGQGLEFLIYFQGNSAPDKSGLPSDRFSAERTGGSVSTLTIQRTQQEDSAVYLCASSLVRLGKHHEQYFGPGTRLTVT.